This record covers a single TCR beta chain. Its antigen remains unidentified. V lost 5 bases, J lost 1 base, and 17 bases lay in between. In germline, CDR1 is MNHEY, CDR2 SMNVEV (reference sequence). This CDR3 is 16 amino acids long. The sample originates from a study of cytomegalovirus exposure and HLA in healthy donors. At the level of the study: Inside one of the first data releases sat around 86 million unique TCRs taken from HLA-typed donors. Regarding the study as a whole: Cytomegalovirus-associated status was assigned to more than 150 TCR beta chains. When presence/absence was analysed, sequencing depth was taken to be roughly uniform across donors. Reports indicated that the classifier achieved high specificity and sensitivity in diagnosing cytomegalovirus status.

The PCR made use of 60 Vbeta and 13 Jbeta primers. Profiling relied on immunoSEQ multiplex PCR, and the TCRdb table lists in-frame clones only, not all of them. The table records over 250,000 clones, 65% to 85% of them present only once. This TCR was recovered from a female donor in good health and CMV-seronegative. Sequencing was carried out using PBMCs. The chain uses TRBV27 and TRBJ1-1, with D hard to call. As DNA, the CDR3 is TGTGCCAGCAGTAGACCGGGCGGAGGGAGGAACACTGAAGCTTTCTTT. Amino acid sequence: CASSRPGGGRNTEAFF.